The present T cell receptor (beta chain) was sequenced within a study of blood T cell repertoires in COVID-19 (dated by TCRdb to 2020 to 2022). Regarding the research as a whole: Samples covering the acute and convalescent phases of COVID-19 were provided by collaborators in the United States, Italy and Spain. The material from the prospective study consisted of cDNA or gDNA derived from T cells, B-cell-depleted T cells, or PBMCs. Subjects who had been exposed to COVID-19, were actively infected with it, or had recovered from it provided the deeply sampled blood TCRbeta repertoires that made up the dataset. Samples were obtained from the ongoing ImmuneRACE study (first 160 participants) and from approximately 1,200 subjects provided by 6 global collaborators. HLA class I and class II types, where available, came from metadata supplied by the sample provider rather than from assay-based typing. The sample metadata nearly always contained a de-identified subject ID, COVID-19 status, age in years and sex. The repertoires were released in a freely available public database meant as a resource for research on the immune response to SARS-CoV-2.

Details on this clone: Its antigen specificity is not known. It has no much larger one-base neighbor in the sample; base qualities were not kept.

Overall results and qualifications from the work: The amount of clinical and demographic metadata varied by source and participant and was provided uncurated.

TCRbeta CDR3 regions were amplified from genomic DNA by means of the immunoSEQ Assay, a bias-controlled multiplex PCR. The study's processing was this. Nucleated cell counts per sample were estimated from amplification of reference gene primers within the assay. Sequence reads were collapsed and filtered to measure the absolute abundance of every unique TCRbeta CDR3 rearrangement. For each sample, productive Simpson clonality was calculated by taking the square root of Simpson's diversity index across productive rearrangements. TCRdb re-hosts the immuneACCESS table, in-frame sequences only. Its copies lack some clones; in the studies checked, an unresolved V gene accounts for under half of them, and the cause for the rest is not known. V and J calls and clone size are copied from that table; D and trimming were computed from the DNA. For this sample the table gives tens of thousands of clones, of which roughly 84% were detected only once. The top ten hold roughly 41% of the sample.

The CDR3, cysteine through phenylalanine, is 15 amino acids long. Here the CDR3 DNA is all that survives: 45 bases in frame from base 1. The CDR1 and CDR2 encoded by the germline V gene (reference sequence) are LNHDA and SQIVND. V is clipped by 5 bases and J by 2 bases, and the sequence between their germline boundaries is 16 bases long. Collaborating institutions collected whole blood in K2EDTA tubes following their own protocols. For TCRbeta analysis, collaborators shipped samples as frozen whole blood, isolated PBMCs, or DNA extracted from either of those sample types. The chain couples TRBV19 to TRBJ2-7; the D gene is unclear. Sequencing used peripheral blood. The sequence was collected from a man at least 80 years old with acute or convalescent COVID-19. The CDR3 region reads CASSHNRVPTYEQYF. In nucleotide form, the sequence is TGTGCCAGTAGTCACAACCGGGTCCCTACCTACGAGCAGTACTTC.